This T cell receptor beta chain was captured by sequencing in a study of shared clonotypes between healthy human individuals. Study observations and caveats: Represented genetic and exposure-history diversity was restricted by having few donors.

Turning to this clone: Its specificity is unknown.

The germline V and J ends were trimmed by 1 base and 6 bases, with 13 bases remaining between them. Germline-derived CDR1 and CDR2 are MGHRA and YSYEKL. This CDR3 has 14 amino acids. Deep was the level used in running the assay. Researchers divided each subset's genomic DNA evenly across several immunoSEQ plates. Original data processing: ImmunoSEQ gave junction-only sequences without quality scores, so filtering differed. Sequenced by immunoSEQ multiplex PCR; TCRdb stores in-frame clones only, minus some. V and J calls and clone size are copied from that table; D and trimming were computed from the DNA. The profile shows approximately 2.1 million clones, approximately 93% of them singletons.

This receptor was taken from a man aged 18 to 35 in good health. Some clones in this sample may be carry-over from other donors' samples. The rearrangement links TRBV4-1 to TRBJ2-7; D might be TRBD1 (5 bases). Input material: naive CD4+ T cells from PBMCs. As to subset: CD45RA+ positively selected. The CDR3 is CASSQVSSGAEQYF. The CDR3 DNA follows: TGCGCCAGCAGCCAAGTTTCTAGTGGGGCCGAGCAGTACTTC.